This T cell receptor (beta chain) was sequenced during a study of blood T cells in healthy people across ages. The study's findings and limits: Unsorted PBMC input precluded a conclusive naive versus antigen-experienced comparison. Higher diversity and more naive CD4+ cells were features of long-lived donors, compared to aged donors.

PCR was performed a second time for about 7 to 12 cycles using a sample-barcoded 5' primer and a J-beta primer mix. TCRdb redid the calling of the 5' RACE reads with MiXCR, one entry per CDR3 protein. This sample has about 1.8 million distinct CDR3 sequences, with roughly 50% found just once. The CDR3 consists of 13 residues. CDR1 and CDR2 (germline): SEHNR, FQNEAQ (reference sequence). Note on this clonotype: Its matching antigen is unknown. At one end, the junction sequence differs from germline, possibly due to a read error.

Total RNA was extracted at no less than 5.5 micrograms per sample. The J gene is TRBJ1-2, the V gene TRBV7-9; D gene uncertain. Sequencing input: blood. This sequence was found in a woman aged 40 to 50 in good health. The CDR3 nucleotides are TGTGCCGGCAGCTTGGCGGAGCGTGAGGGCTACACCTTC. This sequence encodes CAGSLAEREGYTF.